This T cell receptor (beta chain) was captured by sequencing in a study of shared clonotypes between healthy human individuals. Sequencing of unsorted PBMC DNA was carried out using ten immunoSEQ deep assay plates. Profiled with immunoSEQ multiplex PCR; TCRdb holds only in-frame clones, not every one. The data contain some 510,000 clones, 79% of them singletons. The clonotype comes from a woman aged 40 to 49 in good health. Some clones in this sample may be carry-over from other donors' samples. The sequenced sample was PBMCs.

CDR3 DNA sequence: TGTGCCAGCAGTGAAGGTCCTGGACTAGCGGGAGAAGAGCAGTTCTTC. Translation: CASSEGPGLAGEEQFF. This sequence joins TRBV6-1 and TRBJ2-1; 13 nucleotides agree with TRBD2. This CDR3 is built from 16 residues. V was clipped by 1 base and J by 10 bases; unmatched bases: 7. Germline CDR1 and CDR2: MNHNS and SASEGT.